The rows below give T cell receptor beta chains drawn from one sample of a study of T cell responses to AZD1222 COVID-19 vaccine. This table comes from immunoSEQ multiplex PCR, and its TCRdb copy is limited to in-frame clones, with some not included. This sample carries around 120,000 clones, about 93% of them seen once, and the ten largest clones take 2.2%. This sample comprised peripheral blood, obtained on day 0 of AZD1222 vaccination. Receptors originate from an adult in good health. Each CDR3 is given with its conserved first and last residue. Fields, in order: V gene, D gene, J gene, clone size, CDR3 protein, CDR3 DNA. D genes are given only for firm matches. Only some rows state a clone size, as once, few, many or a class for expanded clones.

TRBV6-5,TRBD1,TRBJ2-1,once,CASSKDRGINNEQFF,TGTGCCAGCAGCAAGGACAGGGGGATTAACAATGAGCAGTTCTTC
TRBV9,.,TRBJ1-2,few,CASSVEADLYGYTF,TGTGCCAGCAGCGTAGAGGCAGACCTCTATGGCTACACCTTC
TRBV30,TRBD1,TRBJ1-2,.,CAWSTGTWVGYTF,TGTGCCTGGTCGACAGGGACATGGGTTGGCTACACCTTC
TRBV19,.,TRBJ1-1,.,CASSIYRGFAFF,TGTGCCAGTAGTATTTACCGGGGTTTTGCTTTCTTT
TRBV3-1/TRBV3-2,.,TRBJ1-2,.,CASSQDDGDGYTF,TGTGCCAGCAGCCAAGACGATGGGGACGGCTACACCTTC
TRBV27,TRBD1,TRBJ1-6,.,CASRLVGQGVNSPLHF,TGTGCCAGCAGACTCGTGGGACAGGGGGTCAATTCACCCCTCCACTTT
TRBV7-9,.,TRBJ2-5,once,CASSSSTQETQYF,TGTGCCAGCAGCTCCTCAACGCAAGAGACCCAGTACTTC
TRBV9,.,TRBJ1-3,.,CASSVGRAGNTIYF,TGTGCCAGCAGCGTAGGCAGGGCTGGAAACACCATATATTTT
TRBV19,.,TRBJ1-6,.,CASSIGDSPLHF,TGTGCCAGTAGTATAGGGGATTCACCCCTCCACTTT
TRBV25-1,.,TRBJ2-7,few,CASSDARGLNEQYF,TGTGCCAGCAGTGATGCTAGGGGCTTGAACGAGCAGTACTTC
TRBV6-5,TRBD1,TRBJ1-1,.,CASSYQGVTEAFF,TGTGCCAGCAGTTACCAGGGGGTGACTGAAGCTTTCTTT
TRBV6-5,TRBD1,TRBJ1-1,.,CASGYTGGTEAFF,TGTGCCAGCGGATATACAGGGGGCACTGAAGCTTTCTTT
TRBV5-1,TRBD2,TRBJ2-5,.,CASSPGTSGGETQYF,TGCGCCAGCAGCCCCGGGACTAGCGGGGGAGAGACCCAGTACTTC
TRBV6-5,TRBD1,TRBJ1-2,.,CASSYTGPGGYYGYTF,TGTGCCAGCAGTTACACAGGTCCAGGGGGCTACTATGGCTACACCTTC
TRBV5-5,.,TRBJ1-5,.,CASSPKEGSNQPQHF,TGTGCCAGCAGCCCAAAAGAGGGTAGCAATCAGCCCCAGCATTTT
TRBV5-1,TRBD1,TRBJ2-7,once,CASSLPGGRVDEQYF,TGCGCCAGCAGCTTGCCAGGGGGCAGGGTCGACGAGCAGTACTTC
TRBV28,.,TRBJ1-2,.,CASSFPGTEDYYGYTF,TGTGCCAGCAGTTTTCCCGGGACGGAGGACTACTATGGCTACACCTTC
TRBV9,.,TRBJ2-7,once,CASSVDGIGGESYEQYF,TGTGCCAGCAGCGTAGATGGGATTGGGGGCGAGTCCTACGAGCAGTACTTC
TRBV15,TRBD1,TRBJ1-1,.,CATSTVGQRTEAFF,TGTGCCACCAGTACCGTGGGACAGCGGACTGAAGCTTTCTTT
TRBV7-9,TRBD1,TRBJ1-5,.,CASSSGTGGFQPQHF,TGTGCCAGCAGCTCCGGGACAGGGGGCTTTCAGCCCCAGCATTTT
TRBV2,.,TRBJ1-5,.,CASSGEGVIGQPQHF,TGTGCCAGCAGTGGGGAGGGGGTGATTGGTCAGCCCCAGCATTTT
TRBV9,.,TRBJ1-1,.,CASSYEGRSDTEAFF,TGTGCCAGCAGCTATGAGGGTAGAAGCGACACTGAAGCTTTCTTT
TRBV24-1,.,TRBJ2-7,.,CATSGTYSLREQYF,TGTGCCACCAGTGGGACCTATAGCCTACGGGAGCAGTACTTC
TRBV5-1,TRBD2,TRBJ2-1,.,CASSSGGTSGSNEQFF,TGCGCCAGCAGCTCCGGCGGGACTAGCGGGAGCAATGAGCAGTTCTTC
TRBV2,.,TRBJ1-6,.,CASSVGKKGSSYNSPLHF,TGTGCCAGCAGTGTGGGAAAGAAGGGGAGCTCCTATAATTCACCCCTCCACTTT
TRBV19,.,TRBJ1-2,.,CASVGGSIPLNYGYTF,TGTGCCAGTGTCGGGGGCTCCATACCCCTAAACTATGGCTACACCTTC
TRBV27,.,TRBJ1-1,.,CASSFNVGNPEAFF,TGTGCCAGCAGTTTTAATGTGGGGAATCCTGAAGCTTTCTTT
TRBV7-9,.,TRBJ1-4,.,CASSLAGGIATNEKLFF,TGTGCCAGCAGCTTAGCGGGCGGGATCGCAACTAATGAAAAACTGTTTTTT
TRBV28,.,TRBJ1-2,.,CASSLRDGYTF,TGTGCCAGCAGTTTGAGGGATGGCTACACCTTC
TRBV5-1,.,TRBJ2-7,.,CASSGGARNSYEQYF,TGCGCCAGCAGCGGGGGGGCCCGAAACAGTTACGAGCAGTACTTC
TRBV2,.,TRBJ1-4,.,CASRAVGAIGEKLFF,TGTGCCAGCAGGGCAGTAGGGGCGATTGGTGAAAAACTGTTTTTT
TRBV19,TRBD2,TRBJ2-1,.,CASSIDGAGAYNEQFF,TGTGCCAGTAGTATAGATGGGGCGGGAGCTTACAATGAGCAGTTCTTC
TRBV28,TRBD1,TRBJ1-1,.,CASSFWQGGADTEAFF,TGTGCCAGCAGTTTTTGGCAGGGGGGCGCGGACACTGAAGCTTTCTTT
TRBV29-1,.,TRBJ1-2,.,CSVEGGAEYGYTF,TGCAGCGTTGAAGGGGGCGCAGAATATGGCTACACCTTC
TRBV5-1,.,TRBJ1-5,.,CASSLAASDNNQPQHF,TGCGCCAGCAGCTTGGCTGCGTCAGATAACAATCAGCCCCAGCATTTT
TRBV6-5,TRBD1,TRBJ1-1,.,CAGAQGTYSTEAFF,TGTGCCGGGGCACAGGGGACTTATAGCACTGAAGCTTTCTTT
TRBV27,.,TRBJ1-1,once,CASSLGGLNTEAFF,TGTGCCAGCAGTCTTGGGGGCCTGAACACTGAAGCTTTCTTT
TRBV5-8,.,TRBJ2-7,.,CASSLIYEQYF,TGTGCCAGCAGCTTGATCTACGAGCAGTACTTC